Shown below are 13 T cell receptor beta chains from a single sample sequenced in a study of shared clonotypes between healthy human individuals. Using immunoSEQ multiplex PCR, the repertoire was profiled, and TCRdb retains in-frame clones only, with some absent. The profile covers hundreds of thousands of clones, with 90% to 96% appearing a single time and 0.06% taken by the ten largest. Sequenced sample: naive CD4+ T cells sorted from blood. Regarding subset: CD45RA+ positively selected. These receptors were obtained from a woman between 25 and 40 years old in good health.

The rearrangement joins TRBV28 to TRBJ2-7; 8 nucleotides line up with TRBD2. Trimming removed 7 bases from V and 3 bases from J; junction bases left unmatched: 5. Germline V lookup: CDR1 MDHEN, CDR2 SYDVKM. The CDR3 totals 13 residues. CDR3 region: CASIAGGHYEQYF. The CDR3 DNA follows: TGTGCCAGCATTGCGGGAGGTCACTACGAGCAGTACTTC.

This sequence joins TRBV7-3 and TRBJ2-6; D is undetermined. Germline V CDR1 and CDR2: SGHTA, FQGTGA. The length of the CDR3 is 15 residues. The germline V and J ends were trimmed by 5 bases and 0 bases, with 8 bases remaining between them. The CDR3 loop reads CASSPANSGANVLTF. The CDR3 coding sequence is TGTGCCAGCAGCCCCGCGAACTCTGGGGCCAACGTCCTGACTTTC.

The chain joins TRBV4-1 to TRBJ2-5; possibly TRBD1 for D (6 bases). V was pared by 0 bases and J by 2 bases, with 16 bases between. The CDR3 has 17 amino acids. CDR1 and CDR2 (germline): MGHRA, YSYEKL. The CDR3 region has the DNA TGCGCCAGCAGCCAAGATCAGGGAACAGGGCGGCAAGAGACCCAGTACTTC. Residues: CASSQDQGTGRQETQYF.

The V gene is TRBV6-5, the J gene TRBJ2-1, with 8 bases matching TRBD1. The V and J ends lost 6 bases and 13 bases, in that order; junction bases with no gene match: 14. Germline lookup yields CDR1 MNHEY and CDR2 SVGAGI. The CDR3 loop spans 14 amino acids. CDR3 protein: CASRGTGTGIDQFF. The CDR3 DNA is TGTGCCAGCAGGGGGACCGGGACAGGAATTGACCAGTTCTTC.

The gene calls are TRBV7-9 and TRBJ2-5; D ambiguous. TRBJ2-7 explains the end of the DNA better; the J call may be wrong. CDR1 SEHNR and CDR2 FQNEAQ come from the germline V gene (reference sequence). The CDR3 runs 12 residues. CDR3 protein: CASSPGGLEQYF. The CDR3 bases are TGTGCCAGCAGCCCTGGCGGCCTCGAGCAGTACTTC.

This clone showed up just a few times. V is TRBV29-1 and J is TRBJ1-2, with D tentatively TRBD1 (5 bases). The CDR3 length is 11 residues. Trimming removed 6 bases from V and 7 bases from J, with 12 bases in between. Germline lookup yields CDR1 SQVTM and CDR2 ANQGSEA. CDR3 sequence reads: CSVQGERGYTF. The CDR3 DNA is TGCAGCGTGCAGGGAGAGCGTGGCTACACCTTC.

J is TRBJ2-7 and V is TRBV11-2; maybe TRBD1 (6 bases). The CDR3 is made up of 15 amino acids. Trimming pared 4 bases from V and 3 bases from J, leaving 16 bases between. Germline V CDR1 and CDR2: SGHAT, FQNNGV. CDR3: CASSWRQEDLYEQYF. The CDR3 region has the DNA TGTGCCAGCAGCTGGCGACAGGAAGACCTCTACGAGCAGTACTTC.

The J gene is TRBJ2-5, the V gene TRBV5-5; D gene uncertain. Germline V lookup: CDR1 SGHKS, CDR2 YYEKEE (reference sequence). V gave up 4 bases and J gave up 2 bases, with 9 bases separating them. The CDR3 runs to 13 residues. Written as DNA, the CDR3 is TGTGCCAGCAGCCCCTGGGGTCAAGAGACCCAGTACTTC. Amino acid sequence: CASSPWGQETQYF.

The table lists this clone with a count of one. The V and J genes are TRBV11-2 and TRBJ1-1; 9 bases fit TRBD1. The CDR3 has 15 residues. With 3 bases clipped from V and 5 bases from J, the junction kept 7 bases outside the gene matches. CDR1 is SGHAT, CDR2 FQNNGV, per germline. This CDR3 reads CASSFPTGGKTEAFF. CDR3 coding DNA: TGTGCCAGCAGCTTTCCGACAGGGGGAAAGACTGAAGCTTTCTTT. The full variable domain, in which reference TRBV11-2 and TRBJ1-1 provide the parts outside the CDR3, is EAGVAQSPRYKIIEKRQSVAFWCNPISGHATLYWYQQILGQGPKLLIQFQNNGVVDDSQLPKDRFSAERLKGVDSTLKIQPAKLEDSAVYLCASSFPTGGKTEAFFGQGTRLTVV.

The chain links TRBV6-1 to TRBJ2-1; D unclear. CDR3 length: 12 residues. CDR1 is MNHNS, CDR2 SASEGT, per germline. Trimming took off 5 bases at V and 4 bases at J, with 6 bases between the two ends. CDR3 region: CASSNLYNEQFF. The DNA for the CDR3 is TGTGCCAGCAGTAATTTGTACAATGAGCAGTTCTTC.

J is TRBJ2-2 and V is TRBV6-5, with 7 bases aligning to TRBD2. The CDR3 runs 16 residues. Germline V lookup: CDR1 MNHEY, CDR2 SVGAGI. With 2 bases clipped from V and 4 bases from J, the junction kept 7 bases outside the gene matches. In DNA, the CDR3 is TGTGCCAGCAGTTACAAGCGCGGGAGCCGCACCGGGGAGCTGTTTTTT. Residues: CASSYKRGSRTGELFF.

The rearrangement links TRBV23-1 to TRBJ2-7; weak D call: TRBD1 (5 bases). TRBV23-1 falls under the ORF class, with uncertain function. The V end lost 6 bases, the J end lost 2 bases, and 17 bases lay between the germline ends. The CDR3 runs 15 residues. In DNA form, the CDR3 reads TGCGCCAGCAGACGACAGCCCGTGACCCCCTACGAGCAGTACTTC. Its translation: CASRRQPVTPYEQYF.

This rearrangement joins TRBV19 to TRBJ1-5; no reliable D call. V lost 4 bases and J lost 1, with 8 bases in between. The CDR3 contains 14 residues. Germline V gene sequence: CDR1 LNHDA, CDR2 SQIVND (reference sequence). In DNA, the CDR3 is TGTGCCAGTAGTAAACTGGGCAGCAATCAGCCCCAGCATTTT. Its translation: CASSKLGSNQPQHF.